This T cell receptor beta chain derives from a study of blood T cell repertoires in COVID-19. The protocol was immunoSEQ multiplex PCR, while the TCRdb copy is restricted to in-frame clones and leaves out a portion. Found here are some 150,000 clones, 87% of them singletons; the top ten hold roughly 4%. The CDR3 extends over 15 amino acids. Germline CDR1 is KGHSH and CDR2 is LQKENI. V shed 0 bases and J shed 3 bases, with 11 bases lying between them. The sequenced material came from peripheral blood. The V call is TRBV18, the J call TRBJ2-5; TRBD1 is a possible D gene (6 bases). This sequence was found in a woman aged 55-75 years who had recovered from COVID-19. The CDR3 protein is CASSPPGTREETQYF. The CDR3 DNA sequence: TGTGCCAGCTCACCACCGGGGACAAGAGAAGAGACCCAGTACTTC. Variable domain in full (rest from reference TRBV18 and TRBJ2-5): NAGVMQNPRHLVRRRGQEARLRCSPMKGHSHVYWYRQLPEEGLKFMVYLQKENIIDESGMPKERFSAEFPKEGPSILRIQQVVRGDSAAYFCASSPPGTREETQYFGPGTRLLVL.